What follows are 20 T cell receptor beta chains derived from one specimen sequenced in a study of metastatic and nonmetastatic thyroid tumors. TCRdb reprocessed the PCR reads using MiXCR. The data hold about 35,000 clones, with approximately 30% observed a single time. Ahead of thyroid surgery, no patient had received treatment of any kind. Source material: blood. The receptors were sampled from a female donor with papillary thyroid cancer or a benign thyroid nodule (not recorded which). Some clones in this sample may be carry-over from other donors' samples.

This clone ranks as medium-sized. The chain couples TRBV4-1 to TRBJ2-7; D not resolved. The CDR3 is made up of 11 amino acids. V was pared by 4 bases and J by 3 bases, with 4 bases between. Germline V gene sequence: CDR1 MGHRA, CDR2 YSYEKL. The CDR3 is CASSPYYEQYF. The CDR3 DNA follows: TGCGCCAGCAGCCCCTACTACGAGCAGTACTTC.

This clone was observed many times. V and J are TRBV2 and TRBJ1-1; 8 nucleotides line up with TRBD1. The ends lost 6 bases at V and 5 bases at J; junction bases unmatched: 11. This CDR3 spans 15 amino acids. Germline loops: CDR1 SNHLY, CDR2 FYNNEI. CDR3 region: CASSLGQGGLTEAFF. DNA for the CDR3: TGTGCCAGCAGCCTCGGACAGGGAGGGTTGACTGAAGCTTTCTTT.

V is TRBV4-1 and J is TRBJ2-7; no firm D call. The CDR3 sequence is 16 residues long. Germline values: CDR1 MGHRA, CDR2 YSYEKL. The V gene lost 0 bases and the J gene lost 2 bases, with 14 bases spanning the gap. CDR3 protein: CASSQDENLRAYEQYF. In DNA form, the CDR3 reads TGCGCCAGCAGCCAAGACGAGAACCTAAGGGCCTACGAGCAGTACTTC.

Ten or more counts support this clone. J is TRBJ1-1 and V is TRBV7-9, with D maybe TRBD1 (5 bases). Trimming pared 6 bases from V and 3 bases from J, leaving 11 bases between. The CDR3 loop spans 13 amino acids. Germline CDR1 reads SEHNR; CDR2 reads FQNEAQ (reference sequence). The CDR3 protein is CASSRGWDTEAFF. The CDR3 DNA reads TGTGCCAGCAGTAGGGGTTGGGACACTGAAGCTTTCTTT.

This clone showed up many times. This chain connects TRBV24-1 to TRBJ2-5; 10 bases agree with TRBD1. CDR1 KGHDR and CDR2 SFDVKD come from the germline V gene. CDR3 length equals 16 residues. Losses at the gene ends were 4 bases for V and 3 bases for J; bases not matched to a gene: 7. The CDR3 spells CATSEAGTGEEETQYF. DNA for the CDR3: TGTGCCACCAGTGAAGCCGGGACAGGGGAGGAAGAGACCCAGTACTTC.

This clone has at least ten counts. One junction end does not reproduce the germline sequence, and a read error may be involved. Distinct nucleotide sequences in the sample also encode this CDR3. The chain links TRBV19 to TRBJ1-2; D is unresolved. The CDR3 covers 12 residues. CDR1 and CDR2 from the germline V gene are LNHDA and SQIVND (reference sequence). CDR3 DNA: TGTGCCAGCAGAGGGCAGAACTATGGCTACGCCTTC. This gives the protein CASRGQNYGYAF.

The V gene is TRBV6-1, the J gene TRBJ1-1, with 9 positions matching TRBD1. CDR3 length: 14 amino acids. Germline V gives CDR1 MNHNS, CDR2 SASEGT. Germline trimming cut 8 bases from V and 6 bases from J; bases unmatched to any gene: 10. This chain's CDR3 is CASPRDRVRPEAFF. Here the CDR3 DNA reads TGTGCCAGCCCCCGGGACAGGGTGAGGCCTGAAGCTTTCTTT.

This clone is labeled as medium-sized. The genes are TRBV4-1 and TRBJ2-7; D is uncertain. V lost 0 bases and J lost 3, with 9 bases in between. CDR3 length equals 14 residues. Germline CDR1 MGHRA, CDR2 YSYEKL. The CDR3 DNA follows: TGCGCCAGCAGCCAAGAACCCACAGACTACGAGCAGTACTTC. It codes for CASSQEPTDYEQYF.

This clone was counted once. DNA of the CDR3: TGTGCCTGGAGTCCTAGTCTAGCGGGAGGAACCGGGGAGCTGTTTTTT. This sequence encodes CAWSPSLAGGTGELFF. The rearrangement uses TRBV30 and TRBJ2-2; 11 bases align to TRBD2. From germline, CDR1 is GTSNPN and CDR2 SVGIG (reference sequence). The CDR3 contains 16 residues. V was clipped by 2 bases and J by 5 bases; unmatched bases: 7.

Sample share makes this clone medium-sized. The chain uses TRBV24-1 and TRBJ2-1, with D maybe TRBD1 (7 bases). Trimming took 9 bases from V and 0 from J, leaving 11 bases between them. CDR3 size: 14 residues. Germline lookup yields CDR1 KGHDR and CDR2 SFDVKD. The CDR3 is CATQGGSSYNEQFF. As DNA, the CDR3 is TGTGCCACCCAGGGGGGAAGCTCCTACAATGAGCAGTTCTTC.

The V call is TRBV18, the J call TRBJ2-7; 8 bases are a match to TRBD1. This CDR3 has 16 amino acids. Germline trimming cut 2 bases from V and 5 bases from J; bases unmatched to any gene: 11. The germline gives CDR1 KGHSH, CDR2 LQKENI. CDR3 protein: CASSPKGTGKADEQYF. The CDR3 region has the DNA TGTGCCAGCTCACCAAAGGGGACAGGTAAAGCGGACGAGCAGTACTTC.

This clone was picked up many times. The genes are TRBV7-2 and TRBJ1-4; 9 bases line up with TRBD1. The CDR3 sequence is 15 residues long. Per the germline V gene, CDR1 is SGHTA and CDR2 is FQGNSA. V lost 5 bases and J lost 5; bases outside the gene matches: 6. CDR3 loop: CASSIQGAPNEKLFF. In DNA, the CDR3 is TGTGCCAGCAGCATACAGGGGGCGCCGAATGAAAAACTGTTTTTT.

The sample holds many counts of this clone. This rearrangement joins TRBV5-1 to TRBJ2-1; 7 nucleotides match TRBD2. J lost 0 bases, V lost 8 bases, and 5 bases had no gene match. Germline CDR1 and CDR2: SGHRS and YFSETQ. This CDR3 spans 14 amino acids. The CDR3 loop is CASSRESSYNEQFF. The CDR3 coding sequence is TGCGCCAGTTCGCGGGAGAGCTCCTACAATGAGCAGTTCTTC.

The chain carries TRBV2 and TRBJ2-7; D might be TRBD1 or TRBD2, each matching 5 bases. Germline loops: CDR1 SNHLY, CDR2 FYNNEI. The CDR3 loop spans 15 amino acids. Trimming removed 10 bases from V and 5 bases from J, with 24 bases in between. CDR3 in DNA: TGTGCCATCCCAGGAAGGGGACCCAGCTGCGACGAGCAGTACTTC. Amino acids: CAIPGRGPSCDEQYF.

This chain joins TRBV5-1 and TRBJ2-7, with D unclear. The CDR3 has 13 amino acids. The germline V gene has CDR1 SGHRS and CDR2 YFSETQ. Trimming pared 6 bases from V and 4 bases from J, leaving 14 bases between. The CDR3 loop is CASIRDEFYEQYF. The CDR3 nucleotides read TGCGCCAGCATCAGAGACGAGTTTTACGAGCAGTACTTC.

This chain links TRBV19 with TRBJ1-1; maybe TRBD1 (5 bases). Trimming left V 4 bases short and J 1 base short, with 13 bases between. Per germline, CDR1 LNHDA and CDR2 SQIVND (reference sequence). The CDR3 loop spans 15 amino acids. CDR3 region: CASSTPGRANTEAFF. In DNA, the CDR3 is TGTGCCAGTAGTACGCCAGGGAGGGCGAACACTGAAGCTTTCTTT.

DNA of the CDR3: TGCGCCAGCAGCTTGGTGGTAGCGGGATTTACCTCACATGAGCAGTTCTTC. This sequence encodes CASSLVVAGFTSHEQFF. J is TRBJ2-1 and V is TRBV5-1, with 8 bases identical to TRBD2. This CDR3 has 17 amino acids. The V segment lost 0 bases and the J segment 8 bases; nucleotides outside the gene matches: 13. Germline V gene data show CDR1 as SGHRS and CDR2 as YFSETQ.

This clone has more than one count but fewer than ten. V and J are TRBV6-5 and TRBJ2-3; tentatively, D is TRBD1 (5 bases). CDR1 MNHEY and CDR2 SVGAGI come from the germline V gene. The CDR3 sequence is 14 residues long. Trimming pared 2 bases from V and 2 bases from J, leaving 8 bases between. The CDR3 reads CASSYQGHTDTQYF. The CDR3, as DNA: TGTGCCAGCAGTTACCAAGGACACACAGATACGCAGTATTTT.

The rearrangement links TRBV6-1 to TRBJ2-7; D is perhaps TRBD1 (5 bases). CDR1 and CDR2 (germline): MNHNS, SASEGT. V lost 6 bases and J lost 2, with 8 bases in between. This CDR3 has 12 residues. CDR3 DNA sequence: TGTGCCAGCAGCGGACATGCCTACGAGCAGTACTTC. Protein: CASSGHAYEQYF.

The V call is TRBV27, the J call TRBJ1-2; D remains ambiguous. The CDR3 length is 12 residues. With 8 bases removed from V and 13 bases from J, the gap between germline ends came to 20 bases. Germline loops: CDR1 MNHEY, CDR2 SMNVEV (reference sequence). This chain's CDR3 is CASADTYYVCTF. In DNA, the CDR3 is TGTGCCAGCGCCGACACCTACTATGTCTGCACCTTC.